This T cell receptor (beta chain) was profiled in a study of blood T cell repertoires in COVID-19. Study at large: Acute and convalescent COVID-19 samples came from the United States, Italy and Spain. T cells, B-cell-depleted T cells, or PBMCs supplied cDNA or gDNA.

Seattle patients were enrolled during active infection and followed longitudinally. Per the original data handling: The assay estimated nucleated cells by amplifying reference gene primers. Assay used: immunoSEQ multiplex PCR; TCRdb lists only in-frame clones, some missing. Clone size and the V and J calls come from that table; the DNA yielded D and trimming. This sample has 96,000 or so clones, with roughly 81% found just once. Per the germline V gene, CDR1 is DFQATT and CDR2 is SNEGSKA (reference sequence). The CDR3 totals 11 residues. Trimming cost V 6 bases and J 0 bases, with 5 bases left between them.

The chain has TRBV20-1 and TRBJ1-1, with D unresolved. This receptor was obtained from an elderly man with COVID-19, enrolled during active disease. Source material: peripheral blood. CDR3 in amino acids: CSASMNTEAFF. In nucleotides, the CDR3 is TGCAGTGCATCAATGAACACTGAAGCTTTCTTT.